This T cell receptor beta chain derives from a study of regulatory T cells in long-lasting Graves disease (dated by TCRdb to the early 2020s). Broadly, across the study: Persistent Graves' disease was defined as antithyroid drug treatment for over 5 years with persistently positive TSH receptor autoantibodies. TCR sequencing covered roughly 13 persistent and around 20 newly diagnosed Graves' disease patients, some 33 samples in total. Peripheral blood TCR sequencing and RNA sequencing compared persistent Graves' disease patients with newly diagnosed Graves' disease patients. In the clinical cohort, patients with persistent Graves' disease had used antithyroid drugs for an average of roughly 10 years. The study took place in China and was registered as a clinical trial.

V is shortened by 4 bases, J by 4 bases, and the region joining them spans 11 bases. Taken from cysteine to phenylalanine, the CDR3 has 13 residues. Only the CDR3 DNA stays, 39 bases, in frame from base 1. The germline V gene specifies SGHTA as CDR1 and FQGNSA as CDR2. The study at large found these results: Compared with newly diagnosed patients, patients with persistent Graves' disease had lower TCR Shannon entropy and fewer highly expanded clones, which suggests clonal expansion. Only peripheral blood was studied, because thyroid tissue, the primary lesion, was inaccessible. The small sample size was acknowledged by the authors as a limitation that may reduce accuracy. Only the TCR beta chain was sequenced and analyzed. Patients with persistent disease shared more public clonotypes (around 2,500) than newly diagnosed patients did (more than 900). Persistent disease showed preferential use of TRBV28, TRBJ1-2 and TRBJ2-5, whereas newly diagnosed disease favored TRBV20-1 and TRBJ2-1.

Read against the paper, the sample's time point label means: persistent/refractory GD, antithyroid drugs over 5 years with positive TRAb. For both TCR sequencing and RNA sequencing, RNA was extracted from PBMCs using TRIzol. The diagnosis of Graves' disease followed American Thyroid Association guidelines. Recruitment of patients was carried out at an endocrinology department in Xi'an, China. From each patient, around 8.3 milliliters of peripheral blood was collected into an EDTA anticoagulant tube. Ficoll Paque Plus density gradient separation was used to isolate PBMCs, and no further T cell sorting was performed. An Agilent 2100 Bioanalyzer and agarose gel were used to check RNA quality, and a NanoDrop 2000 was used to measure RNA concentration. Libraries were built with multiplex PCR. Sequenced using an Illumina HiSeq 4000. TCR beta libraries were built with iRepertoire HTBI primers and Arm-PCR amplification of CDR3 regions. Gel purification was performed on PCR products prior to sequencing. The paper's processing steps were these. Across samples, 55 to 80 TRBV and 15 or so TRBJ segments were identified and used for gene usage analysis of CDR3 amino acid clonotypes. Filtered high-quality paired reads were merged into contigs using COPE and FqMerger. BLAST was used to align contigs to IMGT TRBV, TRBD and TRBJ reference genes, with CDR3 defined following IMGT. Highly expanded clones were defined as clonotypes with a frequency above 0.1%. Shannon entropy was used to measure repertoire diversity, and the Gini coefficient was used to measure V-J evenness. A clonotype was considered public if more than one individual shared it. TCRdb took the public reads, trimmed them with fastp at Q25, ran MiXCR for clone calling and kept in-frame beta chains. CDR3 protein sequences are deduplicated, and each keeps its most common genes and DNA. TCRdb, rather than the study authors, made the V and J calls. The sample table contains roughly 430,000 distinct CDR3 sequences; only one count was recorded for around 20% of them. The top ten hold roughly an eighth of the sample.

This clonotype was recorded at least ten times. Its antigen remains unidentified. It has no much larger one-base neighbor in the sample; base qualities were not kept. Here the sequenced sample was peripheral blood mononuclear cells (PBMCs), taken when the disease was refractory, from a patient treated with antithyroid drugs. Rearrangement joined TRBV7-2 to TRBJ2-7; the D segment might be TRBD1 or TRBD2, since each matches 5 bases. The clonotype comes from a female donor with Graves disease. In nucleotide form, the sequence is TGTGCCAGCAGCTACGGGGCTGTATACGAGCAGTACTTC. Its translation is CASSYGAVYEQYF.